These 31 T cell receptor beta chains originate from one sample sequenced in a study of CXCR3-negative and CXCR3-positive naive CD8 T cells. 5' RACE with UMI labels generated the TRB cDNA libraries. TCRdb reprocessed the 5' RACE reads and keeps a single row for each CDR3 protein, giving no DNA. This sample's table reports around 81,000 distinct CDR3 sequences. The sequenced sample consisted of naive CXCR3- CD8+ T cells from blood. The subset here: CD45RO-CCR7+CD27+CD95- naive CD8+ T cells lacking CXCR3 (TNR3-). Receptors originate from a human donor in good health. Some clones in this sample may be carry-over from other donors' samples.

The chain carries TRBV6-2 or TRBV6-3 and TRBJ1-1. The CDR3 extends over 14 amino acids. CDR1 is MNHEY and CDR2 is SVGEGT in the germline V gene. The CDR3 is CASSYLEVNTEAFF.

This rearrangement joins TRBV20-1 to TRBJ2-7. CDR3 length: 15 residues. Germline lookup yields CDR1 DFQATT and CDR2 SNEGSKA (reference sequence). CDR3: CSVRGLAASSYEQYF.

The chain links TRBV20-1 to TRBJ1-1; with no DNA, the TCRdb D assignment of TRBD1 cannot be verified. The germline V gene has CDR1 DFQATT and CDR2 SNEGSKA (reference sequence). The CDR3 consists of 14 residues. The CDR3 sequence is CSAIIDRKNTEAFF.

The rearrangement uses TRBV12-3 or TRBV12-4 and TRBJ2-7; the TCRdb call, TRBD1, lacks DNA for checking. The CDR3 is 14 residues long. CDR3 loop: CASSFFRGIREQYF.

The V gene is TRBV27, the J gene TRBJ2-1. The CDR3 totals 16 residues. Germline CDR1 MNHEY, CDR2 SMNVEV (reference sequence). The CDR3 sequence: CASSSRSTQNVNEQFF.

The V gene is TRBV12-3 or TRBV12-4, the J gene TRBJ1-5. This CDR3 is 16 amino acids long. The CDR3 loop is CASSGEGIYSNQPQHF.

The chain joins TRBV9 to TRBJ2-5; there is no DNA to check the TCRdb D call of TRBD1. The germline V gene has CDR1 SGDLS and CDR2 YYNGEE. This CDR3 contains 15 residues. The CDR3 spells CASSGGWTGQETQYF. Supplemented by reference TRBV9 and TRBJ2-5, the full variable domain reads DSGVTQTPKHLITATGQRVTLRCSPRSGDLSVYWYQQSLDQGLQFLIQYYNGEERAKGNILERFSAQQFPDLHSELNLSSLELGDSALYFCASSGGWTGQETQYFGPGTRLLVL.

The J gene is TRBJ2-1, the V gene TRBV29-1; TCRdb designates TRBD1, a call that cannot be tested without DNA. This CDR3 region has 14 residues. Germline V gene data show CDR1 as SQVTM and CDR2 as ANQGSEA. The CDR3: CSVESRGTYNEQFF.

V is TRBV27 and J is TRBJ2-1; checking the TCRdb D call of TRBD1 is not possible without DNA. There are 15 residues in the CDR3. CDR1 is MNHEY and CDR2 is SMNVEV in the germline V gene (reference sequence). The CDR3 reads CASSLAGTNYNEQFF.

The V and J genes are TRBV3-1 and TRBJ2-7. CDR3 length equals 14 residues. Germline V CDR1 and CDR2: LGHDT, YNNKEL (reference sequence). The chain's CDR3 is CASSQDSAQYEQYF.

The gene calls are TRBV27 and TRBJ2-3. The germline V gene encodes CDR1 MNHEY and CDR2 SMNVEV (reference sequence). The CDR3 sequence is 12 residues long. The CDR3 sequence is CASSFSGDTQYF.

This chain uses TRBV29-1 with TRBJ2-7; TCRdb lists TRBD1, though no DNA is available to test this call. This CDR3 has 13 amino acids. Germline CDR1 is SQVTM and CDR2 is ANQGSEA. The CDR3 reads CSVEPDGGYEQYF.

V is TRBV27 and J is TRBJ1-4; the D gene TCRdb calls, TRBD1, cannot be checked with no DNA. The CDR3 loop spans 14 amino acids. Germline CDR1 reads MNHEY; CDR2 reads SMNVEV (reference sequence). The CDR3 loop reads CASRSGVLYEKLFF.

The chain recombines TRBV12-3 or TRBV12-4 with TRBJ1-5. The CDR3 has 15 residues. CDR3 sequence reads: CASSPRWTPNQPQHF.

The V and J genes are TRBV7-3 and TRBJ2-2; TCRdb proposes TRBD1, but this gene call is untestable without DNA. This CDR3 is built from 15 residues. Per the germline V gene, CDR1 is SGHTA and CDR2 is FQGTGA. CDR3 sequence reads: CASSFGTGSTGELFF. The full variable domain, its missing parts supplied by reference TRBV7-3 and TRBJ2-2, is GAGVSQTPSNKVTEKGKYVELRCDPISGHTALYWYRQSLGQGPEFLIYFQGTGAADDSGLPNDRFFAVRPEGSVSTLKIQRTERGDSAVYLCASSFGTGSTGELFFGEGSRLTVL.

This chain links TRBV9 with TRBJ2-7; absent DNA, TCRdb's TRBD1 call cannot be checked. Per the germline V gene, CDR1 is SGDLS and CDR2 is YYNGEE. The CDR3 has 14 residues. This CDR3 is CASSVGGPAYEQYF.

The rearrangement uses TRBV4-2 and TRBJ1-4. The germline V gene encodes CDR1 LGHNA and CDR2 YNFKEQ. The CDR3 has 16 amino acids. CDR3 residues: CASSQDWPATNEKLFF.

The chain couples TRBV7-6 to TRBJ2-1. Germline CDR1 reads SGHVS; CDR2 reads FNYEAQ. There are 14 residues in the CDR3. CDR3 sequence: CASSRSGSYNEQFF.

The chain carries TRBV4-2 and TRBJ2-7; TCRdb's D gene call, TRBD1, goes unchecked for lack of DNA. The CDR3 has 14 residues. Germline CDR1 is LGHNA and CDR2 is YNFKEQ. CDR3 amino acids: CASSQDTGTYEQYF.

The V gene is TRBV9, the J gene TRBJ2-7; TCRdb returns TRBD1, unconfirmable since there is no DNA. The CDR3 runs 15 residues. The germline V gene encodes CDR1 SGDLS and CDR2 YYNGEE. This CDR3 is CASSVRDRASYEQYF.

The J gene is TRBJ2-5, the V gene TRBV7-8; TCRdb names TRBD2, which stays unverified in the absence of DNA. This CDR3 has 15 residues. CDR1 and CDR2 (germline): SGHVS, FQNEAQ. CDR3: CASSKGAGVQETQYF.

The chain has TRBV4-1 and TRBJ1-6. This CDR3 is built from 15 residues. Germline V gene sequence: CDR1 MGHRA, CDR2 YSYEKL. CDR3 region: CASSQVDLSGSPLHF.

The chain carries TRBV11-3 and TRBJ1-4; TCRdb names TRBD1, which stays unverified in the absence of DNA. This CDR3 region has 14 residues. CDR1 and CDR2 (germline): SGHNT, YENEEA. CDR3 in amino acids: CASIPGGDNEKLFF. Complete variable domain (other parts from reference TRBV11-3 and TRBJ1-4): EAGVVQSPRYKIIEKKQPVAFWCNPISGHNTLYWYLQNLGQGPELLIRYENEEAVDDSQLPKDRFSAERLKGVDSTLKIQPAELGDSAVYLCASIPGGDNEKLFFGSGTQLSVL.

V usage is TRBV5-6 and J usage is TRBJ2-7. Germline V gene data show CDR1 as SGHDT and CDR2 as YYEEEE. The length of the CDR3 is 13 residues. The CDR3 protein is CASSLSGWDEQYF.

The chain carries TRBV29-1 and TRBJ1-4; TCRdb proposes TRBD1, but this gene call is untestable without DNA. Germline V gives CDR1 SQVTM, CDR2 ANQGSEA. The CDR3 length is 14 residues. CDR3 sequence reads: CSVEARQVSEKLFF.

The genes are TRBV10-3 and TRBJ2-1. CDR1 is ENHRY, CDR2 SYGVKD, per germline. The CDR3 length is 16 residues. CDR3 loop: CAISESGGSSYNEQFF.

The chain combines TRBV28 with TRBJ2-6. CDR1 and CDR2 from the germline V gene are MDHEN and SYDVKM. The CDR3 runs 14 residues. CDR3 residues: CASSDRSGANVLTF.

This sequence joins TRBV7-2 and TRBJ2-7; the D call of TRBD1 rests on TCRdb alone, since no DNA is present to check it. The length of the CDR3 is 16 residues. Germline V gene lookup returns CDR1 SGHTA and CDR2 FQGNSA. CDR3: CASSLATGQVVYEQYF.

The J gene is TRBJ2-3, the V gene TRBV6-6; TCRdb reports TRBD1, a call that lacks DNA to check it against. This CDR3 has 15 amino acids. Germline V gives CDR1 MNHNY, CDR2 SVGAGI (reference sequence). CDR3 sequence reads: CASSYPGTAPDTQYF.

The chain carries TRBV29-1 and TRBJ2-1. This CDR3 has 13 amino acids. The germline V gene has CDR1 SQVTM and CDR2 ANQGSEA. The CDR3 here is CSAQGAPRNEQFF.

The rearrangement links TRBV7-6 to TRBJ2-1; TCRdb's D call, TRBD2, is unchecked because there is no DNA. The CDR3 spans 13 residues. CDR1 is SGHVS and CDR2 is FNYEAQ in the germline V gene. The CDR3 is CASSLGLADEQFF.